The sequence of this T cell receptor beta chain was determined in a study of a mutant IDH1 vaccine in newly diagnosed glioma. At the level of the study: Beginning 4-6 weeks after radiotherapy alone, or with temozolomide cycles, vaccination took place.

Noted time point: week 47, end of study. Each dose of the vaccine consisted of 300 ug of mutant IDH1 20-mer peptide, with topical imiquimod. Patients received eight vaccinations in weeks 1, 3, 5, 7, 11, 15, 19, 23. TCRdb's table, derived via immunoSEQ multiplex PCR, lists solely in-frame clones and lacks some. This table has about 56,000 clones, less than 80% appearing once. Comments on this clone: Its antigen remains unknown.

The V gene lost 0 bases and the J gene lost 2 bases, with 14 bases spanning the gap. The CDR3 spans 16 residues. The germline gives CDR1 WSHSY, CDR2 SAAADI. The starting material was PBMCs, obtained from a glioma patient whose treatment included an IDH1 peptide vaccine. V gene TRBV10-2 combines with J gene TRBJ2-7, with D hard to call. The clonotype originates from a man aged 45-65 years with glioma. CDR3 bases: TGCGCCAGCAGTGAGTCTATAACTTTATCCGCCTACGAGCAGTACTTC. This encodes CASSESITLSAYEQYF.